These 10 T cell receptor beta chains were all obtained from the same sample, sequenced in a study of control samples from healthy donors and cancer patients. Repertoires were generated with immunoSEQ multiplex PCR, while TCRdb's copy carries only in-frame clones and drops some. The sample carries some 120,000 clones, about 93% recorded once. Sequenced sample: blood. The source is a man aged 18 to 30 in good health.

The chain joins TRBV11-2 to TRBJ2-7, with unresolved D. Germline V lookup: CDR1 SGHAT, CDR2 FQNNGV. Trimming cost V 6 bases and J 2 bases, with 14 bases left between them. The CDR3 sequence is 14 residues long. In DNA form, the CDR3 reads TGTGCCAGCAGACGGCCCGGCGGCGCCTACGAGCAGTACGTC. Translation gives CASRRPGGAYEQYV.

The chain links TRBV18 to TRBJ2-1, with 11 bases lining up with TRBD2. The CDR3 has 15 residues. CDR1 KGHSH and CDR2 LQKENI come from the germline V gene. V was clipped by 2 bases and J by 6 bases; unmatched bases: 3. The DNA of the CDR3 is TGTGCCAGCTCACCAGTTAGCGGGAGGGCCAATGAGCAGTTCTTC. Translation gives CASSPVSGRANEQFF.

V usage is TRBV5-4 and J usage is TRBJ2-1, with 12 bases that match TRBD1. The CDR3 spans 15 residues. J gave up 8 bases and V 6 bases, and 9 bases lay outside the gene matches. CDR1 is SGHNT and CDR2 is YYREEE in the germline V gene (reference sequence). The CDR3 nucleotides are TGTGCCAGCACCGCAAGGGACAGGGGGCTCTATGAGCAGTTCTTC. Translating it yields CASTARDRGLYEQFF. The full variable domain, completed using reference TRBV5-4 and TRBJ2-1, is ETGVTQSPTHLIKTRGQQVTLRCSSQSGHNTVSWYQQALGQGPQFIFQYYREEENGRGNFPPRFSGLQFPNYSSELNVNALELDDSALYLCASTARDRGLYEQFFGPGTRLTVL.

The chain joins TRBV19 to TRBJ2-7; TRBD1 matches at 7 bases. CDR1 and CDR2 from the germline V gene are LNHDA and SQIVND (reference sequence). The CDR3 runs to 14 residues. Germline trimming cut 5 bases from V and 3 bases from J; bases unmatched to any gene: 7. CDR3: CASSATGAGYEQYF. DNA for the CDR3: TGTGCCAGTAGTGCCACAGGGGCAGGCTACGAGCAGTACTTC.

The rearrangement links TRBV4-1 to TRBJ2-7, with 9 bases lining up with TRBD2. Germline V gives CDR1 MGHRA, CDR2 YSYEKL. The J segment lost 2 bases and the V segment lost 0 bases, leaving 14 bases of the junction unmatched. The CDR3 runs 19 residues. The CDR3 is CASSQDISGGGPPTYEQYF. As DNA, the CDR3 is TGCGCCAGCAGCCAAGATATTAGCGGGGGTGGCCCGCCTACCTACGAGCAGTACTTC.

The rearrangement links TRBV5-8 to TRBJ2-4; unclear D gene. There are 15 residues in the CDR3. Germline V CDR1 and CDR2: SGHTS, YDEGEE. Deletions cut 4 bases from V and 1 base from J, with 12 bases between. The CDR3 DNA reads as TGTGCCAGCAGCCGTGACCCTGGGGCCAAAAACATTCAGTACTTC. It codes for CASSRDPGAKNIQYF.

The chain carries TRBV7-2 and TRBJ1-6; TRBD1 agrees at 8 bases. Unmatched junction bases numbered 6, after V lost 3 bases and J lost 11 bases. CDR3 length equals 14 residues. In germline, CDR1 is SGHTA, CDR2 FQGNSA. CDR3: CASSFQQGVPPLHF. The CDR3 nucleotides are TGTGCCAGCAGCTTTCAACAGGGGGTGCCACCCCTCCACTTT.

The chain carries TRBV6-2 or TRBV6-3 and TRBJ2-3; D unresolved. There are 15 residues in the CDR3. Germline loops: CDR1 MNHEY, CDR2 SVGEGT. The ends were cut back, 2 bases at V and 6 bases at J, with 15 bases in the middle. In DNA form, the CDR3 reads TGTGCCAGCAGTTACCCCTGGCTAGTCGCTGATACGCAGTATTTT. Translating it yields CASSYPWLVADTQYF.

The chain uses TRBV5-1 and TRBJ1-3; D remains unclear. Trimming removed 0 bases at V and 4 bases at J, with 8 bases between. The CDR3 consists of 14 residues. Germline loops: CDR1 SGHRS, CDR2 YFSETQ. As DNA, the CDR3 is TGCGCCAGCAGCTTGGCCGGGGAGGGAAACACCATATATTTT. Translated, it gives CASSLAGEGNTIYF.

This clone was observed once. The chain couples TRBV19 to TRBJ1-2, with 7 nucleotides matching TRBD1. Germline trimming cut 5 bases from V and 3 bases from J; bases unmatched to any gene: 3. In germline, CDR1 is LNHDA, CDR2 SQIVND (reference sequence). CDR3 length: 13 residues. CDR3 loop: CASSLGTDYGYTF. In DNA form, the CDR3 reads TGTGCCAGTAGTCTCGGGACAGACTATGGCTACACCTTC.